Detailed here is one T cell receptor beta chain. This sample is part of a study of control samples from healthy donors and cancer patients. The V and J ends lost 6 bases and 0 bases respectively, with 18 bases between them. The CDR3 has 16 residues. The V gene's germline CDR1 is SGHNT and CDR2 YYREEE (reference sequence). The protocol was immunoSEQ multiplex PCR, while the TCRdb copy is restricted to in-frame clones and leaves out a portion. The table includes 100,000 to 150,000 clones, 75% to 95% detected once. This receptor was obtained from a man in his forties or fifties in good health. This sequence joins TRBV5-4 and TRBJ1-2; perhaps TRBD1 as D (6 bases). Sample: blood. In DNA, the CDR3 is TGTGCCAGCACCCGGGGGCAGGGGTCCTCTAACTATGGCTACACCTTC. It yields the protein CASTRGQGSSNYGYTF. Full variable domain (remainder filled in from reference TRBV5-4 and TRBJ1-2): ETGVTQSPTHLIKTRGQQVTLRCSSQSGHNTVSWYQQALGQGPQFIFQYYREEENGRGNFPPRFSGLQFPNYSSELNVNALELDDSALYLCASTRGQGSSNYGYTFGSGTRLTVV.